These 29 T cell receptor beta chains were all obtained from the same sample, sequenced in a study of T cell responses to AZD1222 COVID-19 vaccine. TCRdb's table, derived via immunoSEQ multiplex PCR, lists solely in-frame clones and lacks some. This table holds about 140,000 clones, roughly 93% found once. Sequencing was performed on peripheral blood, taken on day 0 of MenACWY control vaccination. The source of these receptors is an adult in good health.

V usage is TRBV5-8 and J usage is TRBJ1-2, with 9 bases fitting TRBD1. CDR1 SGHTS and CDR2 YDEGEE come from the germline V gene. There are 15 residues in the CDR3. V gave up 3 bases and J gave up 4 bases; unmatched junction bases: 7. CDR3 region: CASSWTGATIYGYTF. As DNA, the CDR3 is TGTGCCAGCAGCTGGACAGGGGCGACCATCTATGGCTACACCTTC.

The chain combines TRBV7-9 with TRBJ2-4; perhaps D is TRBD1 or TRBD2 (7 bases each). This CDR3 has 14 amino acids. Looked up from germline, CDR1 is SEHNR and CDR2 is FQNEAQ (reference sequence). Between the trimmed V and J ends, which lost 2 bases and 8 bases, there was a span of 13 bases. The CDR3 DNA reads TGTGCCAGCAGCTTACGGTCAGGGGGGGACATTCAGTACTTC. This translates into CASSLRSGGDIQYF.

The chain joins TRBV6-6 to TRBJ2-5; 8 positions agree with TRBD1. The CDR3 is 13 amino acids. After removal of 5 bases from V and 5 bases from J, the junction contained 4 bases not matched to a gene. Germline V gene lookup returns CDR1 MNHNY and CDR2 SVGAGI (reference sequence). In nucleotides, the CDR3 is TGTGCCAGCAGTGACAGGGGTACGGAGACCCAGTACTTC. This sequence encodes CASSDRGTETQYF.

V usage is TRBV7-9 and J usage is TRBJ1-1, with D unresolved. The CDR3 totals 11 residues. Trimming pared 2 bases from V and 7 bases from J, leaving 5 bases between. Germline V gene data show CDR1 as SEHNR and CDR2 as FQNEAQ (reference sequence). DNA for the CDR3: TGTGCCAGCAGCTTATTTGATGAAGCTTTCTTT. Translating it yields CASSLFDEAFF.

In its sample, this clone was seen once. The V call is TRBV5-1, the J call TRBJ2-7, with a tentative D call TRBD1 (5 bases). CDR1 is SGHRS, CDR2 YFSETQ, per germline. Trimming left V 9 bases short and J 0 bases short, with 16 bases between. CDR3 length: 14 residues. CDR3 DNA sequence: TGCGCCACCCAAAAAACGACAGACTCCTACGAGCAGTACTTC. Translating it yields CATQKTTDSYEQYF. Based on the CDR3 plus reference TRBV5-1 and TRBJ2-7, the full variable domain is KAGVTQTPRYLIKTRGQQVTLSCSPISGHRSVSWYQQTPGQGLQFLFEYFSETQRNKGNFPGRFSGRQFSNSRSEMNVSTLELGDSALYLCATQKTTDSYEQYFGPGTRLTVT.

The rearrangement uses TRBV19 and TRBJ1-3; possible D gene TRBD1, 5 bases. The CDR3 totals 15 residues. V gave up 6 bases and J gave up 0 bases, with 12 bases separating them. In germline, CDR1 is LNHDA, CDR2 SQIVND (reference sequence). CDR3 loop: CASSQLGPSGNTIYF. The CDR3 nucleotides are TGTGCCAGTAGCCAGCTGGGACCCTCTGGAAACACCATATATTTT.

This clone was counted between two and nine times. The chain has TRBV9 and TRBJ2-3; 8 positions match TRBD2. Looked up from germline, CDR1 is SGDLS and CDR2 is YYNGEE. This CDR3 region has 17 residues. J was trimmed by 0 bases and V by 4 bases; bases with no gene match: 10. CDR3 nucleotide sequence: TGTGCCAGCAGCCCTACCCGGGGCGGGGGGAGCACAGATACGCAGTATTTT. Encoded protein: CASSPTRGGGSTDTQYF.

This sequence joins TRBV6-4 and TRBJ2-1; possibly TRBD1 or TRBD2 for D (5 bases each). The germline gives CDR1 MRHNA, CDR2 SNTAGT. The CDR3 length is 16 residues. Trimming removed 3 bases at V and 4 bases at J, with 16 bases between. The CDR3 sequence: CASSELDGTGYNEQFF. The CDR3 nucleotides read TGTGCCAGCAGTGAACTTGACGGGACGGGGTACAATGAGCAGTTCTTC.

In the case of this clone: The junction differs from germline at one of its ends, possibly a read error. This chain connects TRBV4-3 to TRBJ1-2, with D perhaps matching TRBD1 (5 bases). Germline-derived CDR1 and CDR2 are LGHNA and YSLEER. The CDR3 covers 13 residues. The CDR3 sequence: CASSQERGAALVF. The CDR3 coding sequence is TGCGCCAGCAGCCAAGAGAGGGGCGCGGCACTGGTCTTC.

The V and J genes are TRBV28 and TRBJ2-5; TRBD1 is a possible D gene (5 bases). Trimming left V 5 bases short and J 2 bases short, with 18 bases between. The CDR3 covers 16 residues. The germline gives CDR1 MDHEN, CDR2 SYDVKM. CDR3 bases: TGTGCCAGCAGTCCCCCCCGGAACAGGCGACAAGAGACCCAGTACTTC. Encoded protein: CASSPPRNRRQETQYF.

The chain has TRBV19 and TRBJ2-4, with D possibly matching TRBD1 (6 bases). V dropped 3 bases and J dropped 8 bases, with 8 bases sitting between them. CDR1 is LNHDA, CDR2 SQIVND, per germline (reference sequence). The CDR3 sequence is 12 residues long. The CDR3 sequence is CASSIWGHIQYF. The CDR3 DNA sequence: TGTGCCAGTAGTATTTGGGGGCACATTCAGTACTTC.

The V gene is TRBV4-3, the J gene TRBJ1-2, with a tentative D call TRBD1 (6 bases). CDR3 size: 16 residues. The germline gives CDR1 LGHNA, CDR2 YSLEER. V was pared by 4 bases and J by 3 bases, with 18 bases between. The CDR3 nucleotides read TGCGCCAGCAGCCCGCGGGATGGGGGGGCATACTATGGCTACACCTTC. It codes for CASSPRDGGAYYGYTF.

Details on this clone: One junction end disagrees with the germline gene, perhaps due to a read error. The chain recombines TRBV19 with TRBJ2-2, with TRBD1 matching 9 bases. The CDR3 extends over 16 amino acids. Germline values: CDR1 LNHDA, CDR2 SQIVND (reference sequence). The chain's CDR3 is CASSPLQGANTGELFF. The CDR3 DNA reads as TGTGCCAGTAGTCCATTACAGGGGGCGAATACCGGGGAGCTGTTTTTT.

The V and J genes are TRBV9 and TRBJ1-2; 10 positions agree with TRBD1. The CDR3 covers 14 residues. V lost 4 bases and J lost 6; bases outside the gene matches: 6. Germline CDR1 reads SGDLS; CDR2 reads YYNGEE. The CDR3 sequence: CASSIDGTGDGYTF. The CDR3, as DNA: TGTGCCAGCAGCATTGATGGGACAGGGGATGGCTACACCTTC.

The chain recombines TRBV5-1 with TRBJ1-4, with 7 bases that match TRBD1. J was trimmed by 10 bases and V by 5 bases; bases with no gene match: 14. Germline V gene data show CDR1 as SGHRS and CDR2 as YFSETQ. The CDR3 loop spans 15 amino acids. CDR3: CASSSGGGLGRKLFF. The CDR3 DNA is TGCGCCAGCAGTTCCGGAGGGGGCTTAGGTCGAAAACTGTTTTTT.

The chain is built from TRBV12-3 or TRBV12-4 and TRBJ1-1; D is unclear. This CDR3 comprises 11 residues. Trimming cost V 4 bases and J 7 bases, with 7 bases left between them. CDR3 loop: CASSYGFEAFF. In nucleotides, the CDR3 is TGTGCCAGCAGTTACGGTTTTGAAGCTTTCTTT.

The chain has TRBV28 and TRBJ1-1; TRBD1 is a possible D gene (6 bases). The V and J ends lost 10 bases and 4 bases respectively, with 16 bases between them. The CDR3 spans 13 residues. CDR1 is MDHEN, CDR2 SYDVKM, per germline. CDR3 DNA: TGTGCCACCATTCACAGGGCGGGCACTGAAGCTTTCTTT. This sequence encodes CATIHRAGTEAFF.

V gene TRBV6-6 combines with J gene TRBJ2-5; the D gene is possibly TRBD1 (5 bases). The CDR3 runs to 14 residues. V lost 0 bases and J lost 1, with 6 bases in between. Germline loops: CDR1 MNHNY, CDR2 SVGAGI (reference sequence). CDR3 nucleotide sequence: TGTGCCAGCAGTTACTCACAGGCCCAAGAGACCCAGTACTTC. As protein: CASSYSQAQETQYF.

V and J are TRBV6-6 and TRBJ2-1, with 7 positions matching TRBD1. The CDR3 is 12 residues long. Germline lookup yields CDR1 MNHNY and CDR2 SVGAGI (reference sequence). J gave up 15 bases and V 6 bases, and 11 bases lay outside the gene matches. CDR3 in DNA: TGTGCCAGCAGATTACAGGGGCGCAATACGTTCTTC. As protein: CASRLQGRNTFF.

This clone was detected ten times or more. The chain is built from TRBV28 and TRBJ1-5, with 7 positions matching TRBD1. From germline, CDR1 is MDHEN and CDR2 SYDVKM. V lost 9 bases, J lost 4 bases, and 6 bases stayed unmatched. The CDR3 contains 13 residues. CDR3 region: CASQYRGNQPQHF. The CDR3 DNA reads TGTGCCAGTCAATACAGGGGTAATCAGCCCCAGCATTTT.

This chain connects TRBV18 to TRBJ1-2; 7 nucleotides match TRBD1. This CDR3 has 15 residues. Germline V lookup: CDR1 KGHSH, CDR2 LQKENI. Germline trimming cut 3 bases from V and 0 bases from J; bases unmatched to any gene: 4. The CDR3 sequence is CASSPGQDPNYGYTF. The CDR3 DNA reads as TGTGCCAGCTCACCCGGACAGGACCCTAACTATGGCTACACCTTC. Full variable domain (rest looked up from reference TRBV18 and TRBJ1-2): NAGVMQNPRHLVRRRGQEARLRCSPMKGHSHVYWYRQLPEEGLKFMVYLQKENIIDESGMPKERFSAEFPKEGPSILRIQQVVRGDSAAYFCASSPGQDPNYGYTFGSGTRLTVV.

V is TRBV30 and J is TRBJ2-7; weak D call: TRBD2 (5 bases). The CDR3 totals 14 residues. V was trimmed by 0 bases and J by 5 bases, leaving 14 bases between them. Germline V gene sequence: CDR1 GTSNPN, CDR2 SVGIG (reference sequence). The CDR3 loop is CAWSVLEGSDEQYF. CDR3 DNA sequence: TGTGCCTGGAGTGTACTCGAGGGTTCCGACGAGCAGTACTTC.

The V and J genes are TRBV2 and TRBJ2-7; weak D call: TRBD1 (5 bases). CDR3 length: 12 amino acids. Germline V CDR1 and CDR2: SNHLY, FYNNEI. The V and J ends lost 6 bases and 5 bases respectively, with 11 bases between them. This CDR3 is CASSLWGDEQYF. The CDR3 nucleotides are TGTGCCAGCAGCCTCTGGGGCGACGAGCAGTACTTC.

The chain recombines TRBV3-1 (or the pseudogene TRBV3-2) with TRBJ1-1; no clear D gene. Germline CDR1 LGHDT, CDR2 YNNKEL (reference sequence). This CDR3 has 12 residues. V was cut by 0 bases and J by 7 bases, with 6 bases left in between. In nucleotides, the CDR3 is TGTGCCAGCAGCCAAGAAGGAGATGAAGCTTTCTTT. As protein: CASSQEGDEAFF.

This sequence joins TRBV3-1 (or the pseudogene TRBV3-2) and TRBJ2-1; D unresolved. Per germline, CDR1 LGHDT and CDR2 YNNKEL (reference sequence). The CDR3 sequence is 13 residues long. Trimming took 4 bases from V and 2 from J, leaving 6 bases between them. In nucleotides, the CDR3 is TGTGCCAGCAGCCTTTGGACCTACAATGAGCAGTTCTTC. It codes for CASSLWTYNEQFF.

The CDR3 DNA reads TGCGCCAGCAGTCGTATAGAGCCGACGGACACTGAAGCTTTCTTT. As protein: CASSRIEPTDTEAFF. The J gene is TRBJ1-1, the V gene TRBV4-1; D is ambiguous. The germline CDR1 and CDR2 sequences are MGHRA and YSYEKL. CDR3 length: 15 amino acids. V lost 6 bases and J 3 bases, leaving 17 bases between the germline ends.

The V and J genes are TRBV5-1 and TRBJ2-5; D uncertain. Trimming cost V 4 bases and J 4 bases, with 14 bases left between them. Germline loops: CDR1 SGHRS, CDR2 YFSETQ. This CDR3 has 14 residues. CDR3 sequence: CASSAGPMGETQYF. Written as DNA, the CDR3 is TGCGCCAGCAGCGCTGGACCGATGGGAGAGACCCAGTACTTC.

The chain carries TRBV7-9 and TRBJ2-7; D is tentatively TRBD1 or TRBD2 (5 bases each). The ends were cut back, 6 bases at V and 2 bases at J, with 11 bases in the middle. The CDR3 spans 13 residues. The germline V gene has CDR1 SEHNR and CDR2 FQNEAQ (reference sequence). CDR3 region: CASRGDPTYEQYF. In nucleotides, the CDR3 is TGTGCCAGCAGGGGGGACCCCACCTACGAGCAGTACTTC.

The gene calls are TRBV9 and TRBJ1-3, with D perhaps matching TRBD1 (5 bases). The germline V and J ends were trimmed by 3 bases and 7 bases, with 11 bases remaining between them. Germline lookup yields CDR1 SGDLS and CDR2 YYNGEE. The CDR3 is 13 amino acids. The CDR3 DNA sequence: TGTGCCAGCAGCGGGACAACCGGGAACACCATATATTTT. It translates to CASSGTTGNTIYF.